The 25 T cell receptor beta chains below come from one sample, sequenced in a study of T-cell reconstitution after alpha-beta-depleted transplantation in children. Molecular barcoding with unique molecular identifiers was used for the TCRbeta library. A single record per CDR3 protein comes from TCRdb applying MiXCR to the PCR reads. The sample contains about 540,000 distinct CDR3 sequences, approximately 20% of which appear only once. Source: PBMCs from the stem cell graft donor, taken from the stem cell graft. These receptors all come from a human donor who donated a stem cell graft to a child with acute lymphoblastic leukemia.

This clonotype has just one count. J is TRBJ1-1 and V is TRBV27; D not certain. V lost 5 bases to trimming and J lost 0 bases, with 16 bases between them. Germline-derived CDR1 and CDR2 are MNHEY and SMNVEV (reference sequence). The CDR3 consists of 16 residues. The CDR3: CASSPAAIWVNTEAFF. The CDR3 nucleotides are TGTGCCAGCAGTCCCGCTGCGATCTGGGTGAACACTGAAGCTTTCTTT.

This chain uses TRBV5-1 with TRBJ2-5; weak D call: TRBD2 (6 bases). Trimming stripped 1 base from V and 1 base from J, with 8 bases between. This CDR3 is 14 amino acids long. CDR1 and CDR2 (germline): SGHRS, YFSETQ. CDR3 nucleotides: TGCGCCAGCAGCTTGACTAGCCTCCAAGAGACCCAGTACTTC. As protein: CASSLTSLQETQYF.

The chain uses TRBV12-3 or TRBV12-4 and TRBJ2-7; the D gene is possibly TRBD1 (5 bases). Trimming removed 3 bases from V and 6 bases from J, with 21 bases in between. CDR3 length: 16 amino acids. CDR3 DNA: TGTGCCAGCAGTTTCTATCGAAGGGGCGCCGTCCCCGAGCAGTACTTC. Translation gives CASSFYRRGAVPEQYF.

This chain connects TRBV7-6 to TRBJ2-7; D perhaps matches TRBD1 (6 bases). The CDR3 has 17 amino acids. From germline, CDR1 is SGHVS and CDR2 FNYEAQ. Deletions cut 3 bases from V and 0 bases from J, with 18 bases between. The CDR3 DNA follows: TGTGCCAGCAGCTTGGGGGCCAGCCCCCCTCTCTCCTACGAGCAGTACTTC. It yields the protein CASSLGASPPLSYEQYF.

For the CDR3, the DNA is TGCGCCAGCGGATCTAGCGGCCTCCACAACGAGCAGTACTTC. Translation gives CASGSSGLHNEQYF. The chain recombines TRBV5-1 with TRBJ2-7; 7 bases align to TRBD2. V lost 7 bases, J lost 5 bases, and 12 bases stayed unmatched. The CDR3 is 14 residues long. Germline CDR1 and CDR2: SGHRS and YFSETQ.

This clonotype turned up a few times. V usage is TRBV11-1 and J usage is TRBJ2-1; the match to TRBD2 covers 11 bases. The CDR3 is 13 amino acids. Germline trimming cut 0 bases from V and 12 bases from J; bases unmatched to any gene: 1. Germline CDR1 SGHAT, CDR2 FQDESV (reference sequence). CDR3 residues: CASSLASGRAQFF. The CDR3 DNA reads TGTGCCAGCAGCTTAGCTAGCGGGAGGGCGCAGTTCTTC.

The chain recombines TRBV5-1 with TRBJ2-5; D ambiguous. CDR3 length: 14 amino acids. Germline CDR1 SGHRS, CDR2 YFSETQ. V lost 0 bases and J lost 0, with 6 bases in between. CDR3 DNA: TGCGCCAGCAGCTTGGCCCATAACCAAGAGACCCAGTACTTC. This sequence encodes CASSLAHNQETQYF.

The sample holds a few counts of this clonotype. DNA for the CDR3: TGTGCCAGCTCACCTCAGACAGGGGTTAATAGCAATCAGCCCCAGCATTTT. It is translated as CASSPQTGVNSNQPQHF. The chain carries TRBV18 and TRBJ1-5, with TRBD1 identical over 8 bases. Germline V gene sequence: CDR1 KGHSH, CDR2 LQKENI. Unmatched junction bases numbered 7, after V lost 3 bases and J lost 0 bases. CDR3 size: 17 residues.

In this sample, this clonotype turned up a few times. The chain uses TRBV27 and TRBJ2-7; a possible D gene is TRBD1 (6 bases). Germline values: CDR1 MNHEY, CDR2 SMNVEV (reference sequence). This CDR3 contains 18 residues. The V end lost 2 bases, the J end lost 5 bases, and 25 bases lay between the germline ends. This chain's CDR3 is CASSLISIIGRGDNEQYF. The CDR3 nucleotides are TGTGCCAGCAGTTTAATTTCAATCATCGGCAGGGGAGACAACGAGCAGTACTTC.

This clonotype was recorded at least ten times. V gene TRBV20-1 combines with J gene TRBJ2-2, with 8 bases identical to TRBD2. The J segment lost 3 bases and the V segment lost 0 bases, leaving 9 bases of the junction unmatched. The CDR3 runs 17 residues. In germline, CDR1 is DFQATT, CDR2 SNEGSKA (reference sequence). The CDR3 is CSARDPATSAYTGELFF. The CDR3 nucleotides are TGCAGTGCTAGAGACCCAGCGACTAGCGCCTACACCGGGGAGCTGTTTTTT.

V and J are TRBV19 and TRBJ2-2; D is ambiguous. V gave up 5 bases and J gave up 6 bases, with 7 bases separating them. CDR3 length: 12 residues. Germline loops: CDR1 LNHDA, CDR2 SQIVND (reference sequence). The CDR3 DNA reads as TGTGCCAGTAGTTGGGGTCCCGGGGAGCTGTTTTTT. Amino acids: CASSWGPGELFF.

The chain uses TRBV11-2 and TRBJ1-5; D gene uncertain. The CDR3 length is 15 residues. The germline V and J ends were trimmed by 5 bases and 2 bases, with 13 bases remaining between them. Germline CDR1 is SGHAT and CDR2 is FQNNGV. Here the CDR3 reads CASSPELAGNQPQHF. The CDR3 coding sequence is TGTGCCAGCAGCCCCGAGTTAGCCGGCAATCAGCCCCAGCATTTT.

This clonotype was seen a handful of times. The chain recombines TRBV20-1 with TRBJ1-5; the D is unclear. The CDR3 extends over 14 amino acids. Germline V lookup: CDR1 DFQATT, CDR2 SNEGSKA (reference sequence). V shed 4 bases and J shed 4 bases, with 14 bases lying between them. DNA for the CDR3: TGCAGTGCTAAAGGATTCGGAGAAAATCAGCCCCAGCATTTT. It codes for CSAKGFGENQPQHF.

This rearrangement joins TRBV11-2 to TRBJ2-2; 8 bases match TRBD2. The V segment lost 3 bases and the J segment 7 bases; nucleotides outside the gene matches: 10. The germline CDR1 and CDR2 sequences are SGHAT and FQNNGV. The CDR3 extends over 16 amino acids. The CDR3 nucleotides read TGTGCCAGCAGCTTGGCCCTAGCGGGTTTTGACGGGGAGCTGTTTTTT. Translated, it gives CASSLALAGFDGELFF.

This chain joins TRBV29-1 and TRBJ2-7; 11 nucleotides match TRBD1. The CDR3 loop spans 14 amino acids. Germline V gene data show CDR1 as SQVTM and CDR2 as ANQGSEA. V gave up 2 bases and J gave up 7 bases; unmatched junction bases: 7. CDR3 in DNA: TGCAGCGTTGAAAGAGGACAGGGGGCTCGAGAGCAGTACTTC. Protein sequence: CSVERGQGAREQYF.

This clonotype was recorded many times. The chain is built from TRBV7-8 and TRBJ2-3, with no clear D. The germline CDR1 and CDR2 sequences are SGHVS and FQNEAQ. V was shortened by 6 bases and J by 5 bases, with 9 bases between the two germline ends. This CDR3 contains 12 residues. The CDR3 nucleotides read TGTGCCAGCAGTCTCTTGGAAGATACGCAGTATTTT. Its translation is CASSLLEDTQYF.

This clonotype has only a few counts. The chain couples TRBV5-1 to TRBJ2-7; TRBD1 agrees at 9 bases. The CDR3 contains 14 residues. V lost 4 bases to trimming and J lost 7 bases; unmatched junction nucleotides: 9. Germline CDR1 reads SGHRS; CDR2 reads YFSETQ. CDR3: CASSGTGWIEEQYF. CDR3 in DNA: TGCGCCAGCAGCGGGACAGGGTGGATTGAAGAGCAGTACTTC.

This clonotype was found a few times. The chain links TRBV5-1 to TRBJ2-5; TRBD2 matches 7 bases. After removal of 2 bases from V and 5 bases from J, the junction contained 18 bases not matched to a gene. The CDR3 totals 18 residues. Germline CDR1 is SGHRS and CDR2 is YFSETQ. DNA of the CDR3: TGCGCCAGCAGCTTAAAGTCCCGGGAGGCATCAGATTTTGAGACCCAGTACTTC. Protein sequence: CASSLKSREASDFETQYF.

This clonotype occurred many times. V gene TRBV27 combines with J gene TRBJ1-1; D remains unclear. This CDR3 has 12 residues. Germline V gives CDR1 MNHEY, CDR2 SMNVEV (reference sequence). Between the trimmed V and J ends, which lost 6 bases and 8 bases, there was a span of 13 bases. Here the CDR3 DNA reads TGTGCCAGCAGCCGAGGGAGGCAGGAAGCTTTCTTT. It specifies CASSRGRQEAFF.

The chain carries TRBV5-6 and TRBJ2-7; a possible D gene is TRBD1 (5 bases). Germline CDR1 SGHDT, CDR2 YYEEEE. V dropped 0 bases and J dropped 2 bases, with 12 bases sitting between them. The CDR3 loop spans 15 amino acids. CDR3 sequence: CASSLAGSSPYEQYF. The CDR3, as DNA: TGTGCCAGCAGCTTGGCAGGGTCCTCTCCCTACGAGCAGTACTTC.

This clonotype has a handful of counts. The gene calls are TRBV27 and TRBJ1-2; D not certain. The CDR3 loop spans 15 amino acids. Germline V gives CDR1 MNHEY, CDR2 SMNVEV (reference sequence). The V gene lost 3 bases and the J gene lost 4 bases, with 15 bases spanning the gap. The CDR3 DNA sequence: TGTGCCAGCAGTTTGGGTGGCTCGGACTTCTATGGCTACACCTTC. Translating it yields CASSLGGSDFYGYTF.

The V call is TRBV6-5, the J call TRBJ1-1; D is uncertain. This CDR3 has 13 residues. Trimming left V 4 bases short and J 1 base short, with 7 bases between. The germline V gene has CDR1 MNHEY and CDR2 SVGAGI. The CDR3 spells CASSSSENTEAFF. Written as DNA, the CDR3 is TGTGCCAGCAGTTCCTCGGAGAACACTGAAGCTTTCTTT.

This clonotype has only one observation. The chain carries TRBV7-9 and TRBJ2-7, with 8 bases matching TRBD1. CDR3 size: 16 residues. The ends lost 5 bases at V and 1 base at J; junction bases unmatched: 10. From germline, CDR1 is SEHNR and CDR2 FQNEAQ (reference sequence). CDR3 sequence reads: CASSRSDRGRSYEQYF. In DNA form, the CDR3 reads TGTGCCAGCAGCAGATCAGACAGGGGACGGTCCTACGAGCAGTACTTC.

The chain uses TRBV12-3 or TRBV12-4 and TRBJ2-4, with 12 bases identical to TRBD2. The CDR3 has 11 residues. The ends lost 6 bases at V and 12 bases at J; junction bases unmatched: 0. CDR3 sequence (DNA): TGTGCCAGCAGGGGACTAGCGGGTCAGTACTTC. This translates into CASRGLAGQYF.

The chain uses TRBV7-2 and TRBJ2-5; D not resolved. This CDR3 comprises 16 residues. Germline V gene data show CDR1 as SGHTA and CDR2 as FQGNSA. V was clipped by 3 bases and J by 5 bases, with 19 bases between them. CDR3 DNA sequence: TGTGCCAGCAGCTTCCCCCTCTCACCCCCATGGGAGACCCAGTACTTC. Translated, it gives CASSFPLSPPWETQYF.